One and the same sample provided the 3 T cell receptor beta chains below, sequenced in a study of T cell responses to AZD1222 COVID-19 vaccine. Assay used: immunoSEQ multiplex PCR; TCRdb lists only in-frame clones, some missing. The data hold approximately 120,000 clones, with 90% to 95% observed a single time. The material sequenced was peripheral blood, taken on day 0 of AZD1222 vaccination. The receptors originated from an adult in good health.

V gene TRBV5-6 combines with J gene TRBJ2-7, with D perhaps TRBD2 (5 bases). Deletions cut 6 bases from V and 0 bases from J, with 13 bases between. The V gene's germline CDR1 is SGHDT and CDR2 YYEEEE. This CDR3 region has 14 residues. The CDR3 DNA follows: TGTGCCAGCACTGACTCGGGATCCTCCTACGAGCAGTACTTC. The encoded protein is CASTDSGSSYEQYF. Using reference TRBV5-6 and TRBJ2-7 for the parts outside the CDR3, the full variable domain is DAGVTQSPTHLIKTRGQQVTLRCSPKSGHDTVSWYQQALGQGPQFIFQYYEEEERQRGNFPDRFSGHQFPNYSSELNVNALLLGDSALYLCASTDSGSSYEQYFGPGTRLTVT.

There are a few counts of this clone. The chain uses TRBV7-9 and TRBJ2-7, with 7 bases aligning to TRBD1. CDR3 length equals 15 residues. Germline CDR1 reads SEHNR; CDR2 reads FQNEAQ (reference sequence). Trimming cost V 3 bases and J 4 bases; bases outside gene matches: 9. CDR3 DNA sequence: TGTGCCAGCAGCTTCGACAGGGCGAAGTATTACGAGCAGTACTTC. It specifies CASSFDRAKYYEQYF.

This clone occurred once. The chain combines TRBV5-5 with TRBJ2-1, with D uncertain. The CDR3 has 12 residues. Germline V gives CDR1 SGHKS, CDR2 YYEKEE (reference sequence). The ends were cut back, 0 bases at V and 8 bases at J, with 6 bases in the middle. Here the CDR3 reads CASSLGSYEQFF. The CDR3 nucleotides read TGTGCCAGCAGCTTGGGGTCGTATGAGCAGTTCTTC.